A selection of T cell receptor beta chains follows, all from one sample in a study of regulatory T cells in long-lasting Graves disease. TCRdb reprocessed the multiplex PCR reads with MiXCR, giving one entry per CDR3 protein. The sample has approximately 440,000 distinct CDR3 sequences; roughly 15% are singletons. The data were also submitted as part of a second study, on T cells in Graves' hyperthyroidism and ophthalmopathy.

The specimen comprised peripheral blood mononuclear cells (PBMCs), sampled at new diagnosis, from a patient treated with antithyroid drugs. The receptors were gathered from a man aged 35-49 years with Graves disease. Both conserved end residues are part of each CDR3. Each record gives: V gene, J gene, CDR3 protein.

TRBV3-1	TRBJ2-2	CASSTRTSGRYTGELFF
TRBV18	TRBJ2-1	CASSPPGDYNEQFF
TRBV2	TRBJ2-2	CASSPRWVGTSEKNTGELFF
TRBV11-2	TRBJ1-2	CASREDRGTGYTF
TRBV11-1	TRBJ2-7	CASSQPWFHEQYF
TRBV5-1	TRBJ2-1	CASSLGLPPDEQFF
TRBV12-3/TRBV12-4	TRBJ2-7	CASSRTESLYEQYF
TRBV20-1	TRBJ2-1	CSASSPRPSGRNEQFF
TRBV12-3/TRBV12-4	TRBJ2-3	CASSLALGSGRDTQYF
TRBV11-2	TRBJ2-1	CASSPIGKTYNEQFF
TRBV5-4	TRBJ1-2	CASVGALDYGYTF
TRBV7-2	TRBJ2-5	CASSFVLAGGEETQYF
TRBV7-9	TRBJ1-2	CASSLLDKGYGYTF
TRBV7-8	TRBJ2-3	CASSTRGDTQYF
TRBV2	TRBJ2-1	CASSEAKASGRAKFF
TRBV28	TRBJ1-1	CASNGLSLNTEAFF
TRBV11-2	TRBJ2-7	CASSFNPGQGRYEQYF
TRBV30	TRBJ2-7	CAWRADVGYEQYF